A single T cell receptor (beta chain) is shown here with its context. As yet, its antigen is unknown. This sample is drawn from a study of cytomegalovirus exposure and HLA in healthy donors. Broader study findings: It was assumed in the presence/absence analyses that sequencing depth was roughly uniform across donors.

Germline lookup yields CDR1 SGDLS and CDR2 YYNGEE. This CDR3 spans 14 amino acids. Use of 60 Vbeta and 13 Jbeta primers characterized the PCR. The data were produced by immunoSEQ multiplex PCR, yet TCRdb's version contains in-frame clones alone and is incomplete. The repertoire holds 200,000 to 250,000 clones, with 85% to 90% as singletons. Sequencing was done on a sample of PBMCs. The TCR sequence derives from a woman aged 18-30 years in good health and CMV-seronegative. The chain recombines TRBV9 with TRBJ2-5; 8 positions agree with TRBD1. The J call may not be correct, given that the DNA end is closer to TRBJ2-7. The CDR3 DNA reads as TGTGCCAGCAGCGTCGGACAGGGAAACTACGAGCAGTACTTC. This translates into CASSVGQGNYEQYF.